Below are 16 T cell receptor beta chains sequenced from a single sample in a study of T-cell reconstitution after alpha-beta-depleted transplantation in children (dated by TCRdb to 2015 to 2016). Library construction relied on PCR. Reads for this sample came from an Illumina HiSeq 2500. TCR library preparation used molecular barcoding, with unique molecular identifiers applied to normalize quantification of the TCRbeta repertoire. TCRdb applied fastp at Q25 and MiXCR to the public reads, then kept only in-frame beta chains. CDR3 protein duplicates are merged, each entry listing the most common genes and DNA. The sample table lists roughly 610,000 distinct CDR3 sequences, over 9.5% of them with a count of one. The top ten clonotypes cover less than 5% of the sample. The sample was PBMCs from the stem cell graft donor, taken from the stem cell graft. All receptors come from a human donor who donated a stem cell graft to a child with acute myeloid leukemia.

This clonotype was found many times. The chain is built from TRBV7-2 and TRBJ1-5; D possibly corresponds to TRBD1 (6 bases). This CDR3 contains 16 residues. Trimming stripped 4 bases from V and 2 bases from J, with 15 bases between. Per the germline V gene, CDR1 is SGHTA and CDR2 is FQGNSA. The CDR3 DNA reads TGTGCCAGCAGCTCCCCGGCCGGGGGCGGCAATCAGCCCCAGCATTTT. Translating it yields CASSSPAGGGNQPQHF.

This clonotype came up a few times. The gene calls are TRBV9 and TRBJ2-2; D not resolved. V was shortened by 0 bases and J by 3 bases, with 6 bases between the two germline ends. Germline V CDR1 and CDR2: SGDLS, YYNGEE. The CDR3 runs to 14 residues. The CDR3 loop is CASSVDPDTGELFF. Written as DNA, the CDR3 is TGTGCCAGCAGCGTAGATCCCGACACCGGGGAGCTGTTTTTT.

The chain combines TRBV6-2 or TRBV6-3 with TRBJ2-5; TRBD1 or TRBD2 may be the D gene (5 bases each). The CDR3 totals 15 residues. The germline CDR1 and CDR2 sequences are MNHEY and SVGEGT. Trimming took off 0 bases at V and 4 bases at J, with 12 bases between the two ends. CDR3 DNA sequence: TGTGCCAGCAGTTACTCTGGGACCCAGTCAGAGACCCAGTACTTC. Encoded protein: CASSYSGTQSETQYF.

The chain couples TRBV7-2 to TRBJ2-7; D gene unclear. V was pared by 3 bases and J by 2 bases, with 14 bases between. CDR3 length: 15 residues. Germline-derived CDR1 and CDR2 are SGHTA and FQGNSA. The CDR3 region has the DNA TGTGCCAGCAGCTTTTATAAGGGAAACACCTACGAGCAGTACTTC. This encodes CASSFYKGNTYEQYF.

This clonotype was seen ten or more times. The chain uses TRBV20-1 and TRBJ2-7; no firm D call. CDR3 length: 14 residues. V was shortened by 0 bases and J by 4 bases, with 13 bases between the two germline ends. Germline V gene data show CDR1 as DFQATT and CDR2 as SNEGSKA (reference sequence). The CDR3 region is CSAREPGRVYEQYF. Written as DNA, the CDR3 is TGCAGTGCTAGAGAGCCGGGCCGTGTGTACGAGCAGTACTTC.

This sequence joins TRBV29-1 and TRBJ2-3; 7 nucleotides line up with TRBD1. J gave up 4 bases and V 3 bases, and 7 bases lay outside the gene matches. The germline gives CDR1 SQVTM, CDR2 ANQGSEA. The CDR3 has 14 residues. The CDR3 DNA is TGCAGCGTTGACCGGGGACAGTCGGCAGATACGCAGTATTTT. The encoded protein is CSVDRGQSADTQYF.

This clonotype was detected a few times. CDR3 DNA sequence: TGTGCCAGCAGCTCCTTTCGGGACTCCTACGAGCAGTACTTC. It yields the protein CASSSFRDSYEQYF. This sequence joins TRBV7-2 and TRBJ2-7; possible D gene TRBD2, 5 bases. This CDR3 comprises 14 residues. Germline V CDR1 and CDR2: SGHTA, FQGNSA. V lost 4 bases, J lost 0 bases, and 10 bases lay in between.

A few counts support this clonotype. V and J are TRBV28 and TRBJ1-1, with unresolved D. Trimming took off 6 bases at V and 4 bases at J, with 15 bases between the two ends. The CDR3 spans 14 residues. Germline lookup yields CDR1 MDHEN and CDR2 SYDVKM. CDR3 protein: CASRPGGGTTEAFF. The CDR3 DNA reads TGTGCCAGCAGACCAGGTGGAGGAACCACTGAAGCTTTCTTT. The full variable domain, completed using reference TRBV28 and TRBJ1-1, is DVKVTQSSRYLVKRTGEKVFLECVQDMDHENMFWYRQDPGLGLRLIYFSYDVKMKEKGDIPEGYSVSREKKERFSLILESASTNQTSMYLCASRPGGGTTEAFFGQGTRLTVV.

This clonotype appeared many times. CDR3 nucleotide sequence: TGCGCCAGCAGCTCGGGACTAGCGTGGGATCAGTTCTTC. Translating gives CASSSGLAWDQFF. The gene calls are TRBV5-1 and TRBJ2-1; 10 nucleotides align to TRBD2. This CDR3 is 13 amino acids long. CDR1 and CDR2 (germline): SGHRS, YFSETQ. V was clipped by 3 bases and J by 13 bases; unmatched bases: 7.

The V call is TRBV28, the J call TRBJ1-5; a weak D match, TRBD1 (6 bases). Trimming cost V 2 bases and J 0 bases, with 23 bases left between them. CDR3 size: 20 residues. CDR1 MDHEN and CDR2 SYDVKM come from the germline V gene. The DNA for the CDR3 is TGTGCCAGCAGTTTAGCCGTCCGGGGGCTCCCCTACTATAGCAATCAGCCCCAGCATTTT. Its translation is CASSLAVRGLPYYSNQPQHF.

This clonotype was counted between two and nine times. V and J are TRBV20-1 and TRBJ2-4; possibly TRBD1 for D (5 bases). The CDR3 extends over 15 amino acids. CDR1 and CDR2 (germline): DFQATT, SNEGSKA (reference sequence). Deletions cut 3 bases from V and 0 bases from J, with 12 bases between. The CDR3 here is CSASLLGLAKNIQYF. CDR3 DNA: TGCAGTGCTAGTCTACTGGGGCTAGCCAAAAACATTCAGTACTTC.

The V gene is TRBV2, the J gene TRBJ2-1; tentatively, D is TRBD1 or TRBD2 (5 bases each). The germline CDR1 and CDR2 sequences are SNHLY and FYNNEI. This CDR3 has 14 residues. V lost 6 bases and J 4 bases, leaving 13 bases between the germline ends. The CDR3 DNA reads TGTGCCAGCAGAGCCCGGGGCCTATACAATGAGCAGTTCTTC. Its translation is CASRARGLYNEQFF.

CDR3 amino acids: CSTGLEGETQYF. CDR3 DNA sequence: TGCAGCACTGGACTAGAGGGCGAGACCCAGTACTTC. J is TRBJ2-5 and V is TRBV29-1, with 7 nucleotides matching TRBD2. The junction had 8 bases not matched to a gene; V was cut back by 8 bases and J by 5 bases. CDR1 SQVTM and CDR2 ANQGSEA come from the germline V gene. This CDR3 comprises 12 residues. Supplemented by reference TRBV29-1 and TRBJ2-5, the full variable domain reads SAVISQKPSRDICQRGTSLTIQCQVDSQVTMMFWYRQQPGQSLTLIATANQGSEATYESGFVIDKFPISRPNLTFSTLTVSNMSPEDSSIYLCSTGLEGETQYFGPGTRLLVL.

This clonotype was counted many times. The rearrangement links TRBV18 to TRBJ2-1, with 10 bases aligning to TRBD2. J lost 4 bases, V lost 6 bases, and 3 bases had no gene match. Per the germline V gene, CDR1 is KGHSH and CDR2 is LQKENI. The CDR3 sequence is 14 residues long. The CDR3: CASSGLASYNEQFF. The CDR3, as DNA: TGTGCCAGCTCGGGACTAGCGTCTTACAATGAGCAGTTCTTC. The complete variable domain, with remaining parts taken from reference TRBV18 and TRBJ2-1, reads NAGVMQNPRHLVRRRGQEARLRCSPMKGHSHVYWYRQLPEEGLKFMVYLQKENIIDESGMPKERFSAEFPKEGPSILRIQQVVRGDSAAYFCASSGLASYNEQFFGPGTRLTVL.

The chain joins TRBV9 to TRBJ2-1; 11 nucleotides agree with TRBD2. CDR1 and CDR2 from the germline V gene are SGDLS and YYNGEE. This CDR3 spans 15 amino acids. With 3 bases clipped from V and 8 bases from J, the junction kept 7 bases outside the gene matches. In DNA form, the CDR3 reads TGTGCCAGCAGCGGTAGCGGGAGGGCGTTCGATGAGCAGTTCTTC. Amino acids: CASSGSGRAFDEQFF. Full variable domain (rest looked up from reference TRBV9 and TRBJ2-1): DSGVTQTPKHLITATGQRVTLRCSPRSGDLSVYWYQQSLDQGLQFLIQYYNGEERAKGNILERFSAQQFPDLHSELNLSSLELGDSALYFCASSGSGRAFDEQFFGPGTRLTVL.

This sequence joins TRBV7-8 and TRBJ1-5; 7 bases align to TRBD1. The CDR3 consists of 15 residues. V lost 7 bases and J lost 5; bases outside the gene matches: 11. CDR1 is SGHVS, CDR2 FQNEAQ, per germline. CDR3 amino acids: CASTRETGRYQPQHF. As DNA, the CDR3 is TGTGCCAGCACCCGTGAGACAGGGAGGTATCAGCCCCAGCATTTT.